The T cell receptor beta chain under discussion was sequenced for a study of vaccination and CD4 T cells after COVID-19 (dated by TCRdb to between 2020 and 2023). General notes on the study: Convalescent patients had a positive SARS-CoV-2 result on nasal swab PCR, and of these patients, nine had mild disease and one had severe disease. Six males and four females were included in the convalescent cohort, with two Hispanic individuals, seven Caucasians, two Asians and one multiracial person represented. Post-vaccine blood samples were obtained a median of about 72 days after the second vaccine dose, with a range of about 12 to 241 days. Overlapping spike peptide pools from SARS-CoV-2 and from the common cold coronaviruses HCoV-NL63, HCoV-OC43 and HCoV-229E were used as culture stimuli. Participants received two doses of either the Pfizer-BioNTech BNT162b2 vaccine (n=8) or the Moderna mRNA-1273 vaccine (n=2). Control cultures used a CEFX viral epitope pool as positive control, an HIV-1 Nef peptide pool as negative control, or no peptide. Post-COVID blood samples were collected from convalescent patients a median of around 100 days after diagnosis, with a range of roughly 35 to 161 days. In 10 COVID-19 convalescent patients and a few infection-naive healthy vaccine recipients, the spike-specific CD4+ TCR repertoire before mRNA vaccination was compared with the repertoire after mRNA vaccination. Overall results and qualifications from the work: Although the median number of SARS-CoV-2-reactive clonotypes went up from 21 after infection to some 37 after vaccination, the increase was not significant. Only a relatively small number of convalescent patients were included in the study, and early timepoints following natural infection were not analyzed. In convalescent patients, a median 86.3% of post-vaccine SARS-CoV-2-reactive clones were detected only after vaccination, suggesting vaccine-specific priming. In convalescent patients, nearly all vaccine-specific clones (304 of 307) were found to be mono-reactive for SARS-CoV-2 spike rather than cross-reactive with common cold coronaviruses.

Remarks on this clonotype: No antigen is known for it. Qualities for individual bases were not recorded, and no much larger clone is one base off.

The treatment or condition tag for this specimen amounts to: approximately 10-day PBMC culture with coronavirus spike peptide pools or control peptides (ViraFEST assay). The ViraFEST assay was used in the study, in which antigen-specific T cells were expanded with peptide pools and expanded clonotypes were subsequently identified by TCR sequencing. The positive SARS-CoV-2 PCR tests of the convalescent patients were dated from March to December 2020, before the Alpha, Beta and Delta variants emerged in the United States. Fewer than 2.5 million PBMCs per well were cultured in IMDM with approximately 5% human AB serum and 9 to 10 IU/ml IL-2, plus 10 ug/ml peptide pools. On days 3 and 7, half of the culture medium was replaced with fresh IL-2-containing medium. Once the cells had been in culture for around nine days, the EasySep CD4+ T cell isolation kit was used to isolate CD4+ T cells by negative selection. PBMCs were separated from whole blood using Ficoll-Paque Plus gradient centrifugation and then either used fresh or cryopreserved at -140C. Each culture condition was generally run in triplicate wells.

The V end gives up 5 bases and the J end 6 bases, leaving 10 bases in the junction not matched to a gene. The CDR3 starts with the cysteine, ends with the phenylalanine, and has 14 residues. The entry retains the CDR3 DNA only, 42 bases that are in frame from base 1. The germline V gene (reference sequence) supplies CDR1 DFQATT and CDR2 SNEGSKA. The library was obtained by PCR. At the Johns Hopkins FTIC core, DNA from the cultured CD4+ T cells underwent TCR sequencing with the Oncomine TCR Beta short-read assay. Genomic DNA was extracted from the cultured CD4+ T cells with the QIAamp micro DNA kit. Oncomine TCR Beta libraries made from cultured CD4+ T cells were pooled using unique dual indexes and sequenced on an Illumina iSeq 100. The paper's data handling went like this. Non-productive sequences were removed, and CDR3s not starting with C, not ending with F or W, or shorter than 7 amino acids were discarded. The MANAFEST web application was used to identify antigen-specific clonotypes by comparing peptide-stimulated wells against reference wells and other culture wells. To be called positive, a clone needed an FDR below 0.05, an odds ratio above 5, and a productive frequency above 0.1% in at least two of three replicate wells. Clonotypes that were significantly expanded in both SARS-CoV-2 spike wells and at least one common cold coronavirus spike condition were defined as cross-reactive. Similarity between CDR3 sequences was evaluated in R version 3.6.1 using Levenshtein distances (stringdist) and unrooted phylogenetic trees (ape). Using fastp at Q25 and MiXCR, TCRdb reprocessed the public reads and kept productive beta chains. Rows with a matching CDR3 protein are joined into one entry that keeps the most common DNA and genes. The V and J calls follow TCRdb's processing rather than the paper's. For this sample there are 13,000 to 15,000 distinct CDR3 sequences; about 29% appear just once. The biggest ten clones account for 22% of the sample.

The receptor was isolated from a human donor with COVID-19. Source material: cultured CD4+ T cells from blood. Recombination joined TRBV20-1 with TRBJ2-3, with 8 bases matching TRBD2. The CDR3 region: CSAQSGGGGDTQYF. In nucleotides, the sequence is TGCAGTGCTCAAAGCGGGGGCGGCGGGGATACGCAGTATTTT.